Listed below are T cell receptor beta chains from one sample, sequenced in a study of blood T cell repertoires in COVID-19. The data were produced by immunoSEQ multiplex PCR, yet TCRdb's version contains in-frame clones alone and is incomplete. In the table there are about 260,000 clones, around four fifths of which are singletons. Sequenced sample: peripheral blood. These receptors all come from a woman aged 80 or over with acute or convalescent COVID-19. CDR3s include the opening cysteine and the closing phenylalanine or tryptophan. D genes are given only for firm matches. Rows give clone size only sometimes, using once, few, many, or a class for an expanded clone.

j_call d_call clone_size v_call cdr3_nt cdr3_aa
TRBJ2-1 NA NA TRBV7-2 TGTGCCAGCAGCTTAGGACTAGTTTATGAGCAGTTCTTC CASSLGLVYEQFF
TRBJ1-2 NA few TRBV7-9 TGTGCCAGCAGCGGATTGGGGGGTCATGGCTACACCTTC CASSGLGGHGYTF
TRBJ2-1 NA NA TRBV28 TGTGCCAGCAGTACCCTGGGACTGAGTGAGCAGTTCTTC CASSTLGLSEQFF
TRBJ1-6 NA NA TRBV6-5 TGTGCCAGCAGTTACTCAGGGGGAGGGCGTTCACCCCTCCACTTT CASSYSGGGRSPLHF
TRBJ1-5 TRBD1 NA TRBV2 TGTGCCAGCAGTGAAGGGGGACAGGGGGCTCAGCCCCAGCATTTT CASSEGGQGAQPQHF
TRBJ1-1 NA NA TRBV5-1 TGCGCCAGCAGCTTGATTACAGGGCTCAACACTGAAGCTTTCTTT CASSLITGLNTEAFF
TRBJ1-1 NA NA TRBV7-8 TGTGCCAGCACCGATCGGGGGTGGGACACTGAAGCTTTCTTT CASTDRGWDTEAFF
TRBJ1-6 TRBD1 NA TRBV11-2 TGTGCCAGCAGCAAACCGGACAGGAGAAATTCACCCCTCCACTTT CASSKPDRRNSPLHF
TRBJ1-4 NA NA TRBV4-3 TGCGCCAGCAGCCAGGATGGAAGGAGGAGTCGGGAAAAACTGTTTTTT CASSQDGRRSREKLFF
TRBJ1-3 NA NA TRBV7-2 TGTGCCAGCAGCTTATCTGTACAGAGCTCTGGAAACACCATATATTTT CASSLSVQSSGNTIYF
TRBJ1-6 TRBD1 NA TRBV15 TGTGCCACCAGCAGAAACAGGGGAGGTTCACCCCTCCACTTT CATSRNRGGSPLHF
TRBJ1-2 NA NA TRBV5-1 TGCGCCAGCAGCTCATCCGGGGATTCTCATGGCTACACCTTC CASSSSGDSHGYTF
TRBJ2-7 NA NA TRBV4-2 TGTGCCAGCAGCCAGCAAGGGGGCGGCGGGGTTCGCGAGCAGTACTTC CASSQQGGGGVREQYF
TRBJ1-1 NA NA TRBV7-9 TGTGCCAGCAGCTTGCCCCCCCCAGGTCCGAACACTGAAGCTTTCTTT CASSLPPPGPNTEAFF
TRBJ1-1 NA NA TRBV6-2/TRBV6-3 TGTGCCAGCAGTTACAGGGGAAGAGACACTGAAGCTTTCTTT CASSYRGRDTEAFF
TRBJ1-2 TRBD1 NA TRBV7-9 TGTGCCAGCAGCTTATTTGGACAGGACTATGGCTACACCTTC CASSLFGQDYGYTF
TRBJ2-3 TRBD2 NA TRBV27 TGTGCCAGCAGTGCGGGACTAGCGGGAGTAGATACGCAGTATTTT CASSAGLAGVDTQYF
TRBJ2-2 TRBD1 NA TRBV25-1 TGTGCCAGCGGACAGGGGGCCGGCACCGGGGAGCTGTTTTTT CASGQGAGTGELFF
TRBJ1-3 TRBD1 NA TRBV6-6 TGTGCCAGCATCCAGGGGGACTCTGGAAACACCATATATTTT CASIQGDSGNTIYF
TRBJ2-2 TRBD1 NA TRBV4-2 TGTGCCAGCAGCGAACCGGGACAGTCGGGCACCGGGGAGCTGTTTTTT CASSEPGQSGTGELFF
TRBJ2-4 NA NA TRBV29-1 TGCAGCTTTGGGACATCAAACATTCAGTACTTC CSFGTSNIQYF
TRBJ1-1 NA once TRBV14 TGTGCCAGCAGATCTATCGGCGGGAACACTGAAGCTTTCTTT CASRSIGGNTEAFF
TRBJ2-3 NA NA TRBV7-2 TGTGCCAGCAGCGCGAGCCGGAGCGCGCGAGGGGATACGCAGTATTTT CASSASRSARGDTQYF
TRBJ2-2 TRBD1 NA TRBV18 TGTGCCAGTTCGGACAGGCAGAACACCGGGGAGCTGTTTTTT CASSDRQNTGELFF
TRBJ2-1 NA few TRBV4-3 TGCGCCAGCAGCCAAAAACCGGGAGACTACAATGAGCAGTTCTTC CASSQKPGDYNEQFF
TRBJ2-1 NA NA TRBV18 TGTGCCAGCTCACCACCTGCTGTAGGGGAATGGTTCTTC CASSPPAVGEWFF